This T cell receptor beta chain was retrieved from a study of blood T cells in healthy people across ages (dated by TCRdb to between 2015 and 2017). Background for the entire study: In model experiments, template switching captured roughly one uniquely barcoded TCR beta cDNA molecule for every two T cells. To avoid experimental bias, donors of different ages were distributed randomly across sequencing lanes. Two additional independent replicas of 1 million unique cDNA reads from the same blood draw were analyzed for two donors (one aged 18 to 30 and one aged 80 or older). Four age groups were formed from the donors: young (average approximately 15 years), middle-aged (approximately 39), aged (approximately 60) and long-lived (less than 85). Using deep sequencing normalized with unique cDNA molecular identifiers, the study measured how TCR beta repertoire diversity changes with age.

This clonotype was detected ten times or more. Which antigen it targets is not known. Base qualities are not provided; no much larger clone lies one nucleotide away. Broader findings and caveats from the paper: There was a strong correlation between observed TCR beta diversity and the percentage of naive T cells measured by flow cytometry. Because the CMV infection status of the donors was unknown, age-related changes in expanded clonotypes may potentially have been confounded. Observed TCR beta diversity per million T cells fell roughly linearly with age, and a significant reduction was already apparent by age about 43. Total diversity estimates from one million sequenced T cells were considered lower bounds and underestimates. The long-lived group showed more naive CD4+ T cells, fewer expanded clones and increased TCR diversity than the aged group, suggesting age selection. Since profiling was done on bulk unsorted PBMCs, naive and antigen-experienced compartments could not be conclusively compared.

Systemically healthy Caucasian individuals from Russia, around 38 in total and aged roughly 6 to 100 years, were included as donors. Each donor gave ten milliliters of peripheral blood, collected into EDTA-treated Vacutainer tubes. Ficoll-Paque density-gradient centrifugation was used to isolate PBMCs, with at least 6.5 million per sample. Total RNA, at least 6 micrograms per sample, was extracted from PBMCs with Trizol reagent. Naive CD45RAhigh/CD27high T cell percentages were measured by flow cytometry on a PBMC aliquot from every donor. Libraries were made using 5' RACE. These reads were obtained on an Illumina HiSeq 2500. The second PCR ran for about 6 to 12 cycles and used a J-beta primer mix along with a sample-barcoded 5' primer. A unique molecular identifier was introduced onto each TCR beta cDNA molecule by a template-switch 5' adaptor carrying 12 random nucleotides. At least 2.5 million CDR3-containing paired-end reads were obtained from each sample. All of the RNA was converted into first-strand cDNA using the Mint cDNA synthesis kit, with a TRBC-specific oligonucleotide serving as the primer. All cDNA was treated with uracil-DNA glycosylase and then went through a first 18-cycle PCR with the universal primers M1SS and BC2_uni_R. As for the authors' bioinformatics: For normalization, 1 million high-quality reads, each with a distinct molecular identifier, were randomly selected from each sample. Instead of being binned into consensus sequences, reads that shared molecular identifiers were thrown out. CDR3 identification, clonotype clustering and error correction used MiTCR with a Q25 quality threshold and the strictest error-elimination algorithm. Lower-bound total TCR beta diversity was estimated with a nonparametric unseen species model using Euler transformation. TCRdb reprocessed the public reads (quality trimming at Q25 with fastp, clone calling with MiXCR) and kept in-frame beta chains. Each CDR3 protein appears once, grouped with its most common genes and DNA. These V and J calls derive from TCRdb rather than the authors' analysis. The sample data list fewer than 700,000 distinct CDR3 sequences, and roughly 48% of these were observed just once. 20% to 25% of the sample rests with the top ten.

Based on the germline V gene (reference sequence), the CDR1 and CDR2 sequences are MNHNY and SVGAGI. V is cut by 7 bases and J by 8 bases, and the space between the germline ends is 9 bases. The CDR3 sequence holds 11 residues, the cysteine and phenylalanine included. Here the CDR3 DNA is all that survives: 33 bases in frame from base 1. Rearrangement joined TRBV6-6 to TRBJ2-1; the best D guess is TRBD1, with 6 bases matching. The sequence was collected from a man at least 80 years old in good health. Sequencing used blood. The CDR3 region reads CASTGAHEQFF. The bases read TGTGCCAGCACAGGGGCCCATGAGCAGTTCTTC.